This TCR beta chain was retrieved from a study of cytomegalovirus exposure and HLA in healthy donors. Primers for the PCR totalled 60 Vbeta and 13 Jbeta. Clones were sequenced by immunoSEQ multiplex PCR, and TCRdb holds only the in-frame ones, with some missing. The sample yields over 130,000 clones, 63% seen once. Study-wide findings and caveats: Data from an earlier analysis indicated that most TCR beta V segments were productive either about 90% or about 30% of the time.

This clone was counted a few times. Its specificity is unknown. Germline CDR1 reads KGHSH; CDR2 reads LQKENI. The CDR3 extends over 15 amino acids. With 2 bases clipped from V and 3 bases from J, the junction kept 3 bases outside the gene matches. The chain uses TRBV18 and TRBJ2-1; 8 bases align to TRBD2. The TCR originated in a woman aged 60-75 years in good health and CMV-seropositive. The source material was PBMCs. The CDR3 is CASSPGSGSYNEQFF. For the CDR3, the DNA is TGTGCCAGCTCACCAGGGAGCGGGAGCTACAATGAGCAGTTCTTC.